The 8 T cell receptor beta chains in this list originate from one sample, sequenced in a study of shared clonotypes between healthy human individuals (dated by TCRdb to 2020 to 2021). Libraries came from the immunoSEQ multiplex PCR assay. TCRdb took over this immuneACCESS table, retaining in-frame rearrangements with V and J assigned. Such tables are incomplete; in checked studies, under half of the missing clones stem from an unresolved V gene, and the remainder is unexplained. Across this sample there are over 1.4 million clones, with approximately 96% seen only once. The ten largest make up about 1.2% of the sample. Sequenced sample: naive CD4+ T cells sorted from blood. This specimen's cell subset or site label, per the study, means: CD45RA+ positively selected. These receptors all stem from a man aged 25-45 years in good health.

The rearrangement uses TRBV7-2 and TRBJ2-7; D uncertain. Germline CDR1 is SGHTA and CDR2 is FQGNSA. Between the trimmed V and J ends, which lost 2 bases and 5 bases, there was a span of 10 bases. CDR3 size: 13 residues. Here the CDR3 reads CASSLFRGDEQYF. CDR3 nucleotides: TGTGCCAGCAGCTTATTTCGTGGGGACGAGCAGTACTTC.

The J gene is TRBJ2-5, the V gene TRBV5-5; D may be TRBD2 (6 bases). Germline-derived CDR1 and CDR2 are SGHKS and YYEKEE (reference sequence). This CDR3 contains 14 residues. Trimming took 2 bases from V and 2 from J, leaving 10 bases between them. CDR3: CASSFPGGQETQYF. As DNA, the CDR3 is TGTGCCAGCAGCTTTCCCGGGGGACAAGAGACCCAGTACTTC.

This rearrangement joins TRBV30 to TRBJ2-7, with 9 bases lining up with TRBD2. The CDR3 sequence is 14 residues long. J was trimmed by 6 bases and V by 3 bases; bases with no gene match: 9. Germline V gene sequence: CDR1 GTSNPN, CDR2 SVGIG (reference sequence). CDR3 coding DNA: TGTGCCTGGAGCGCCGGGCTAGCGGGAATCGAGCAGTACTTC. Protein sequence: CAWSAGLAGIEQYF. Complete variable domain (other parts from reference TRBV30 and TRBJ2-7): SQTIHQWPATLVQPVGSPLSLECTVEGTSNPNLYWYRQAAGRGLQLLFYSVGIGQISSEVPQNLSASRPQDRQFILSSKKLLLSDSGFYLCAWSAGLAGIEQYFGPGTRLTVT.

This clone was counted once. J is TRBJ2-7 and V is TRBV25-1, with 8 positions matching TRBD1. V gave up 7 bases and J gave up 6 bases; unmatched junction bases: 11. CDR1 and CDR2 from the germline V gene are MGHDK and SYGVNS. The CDR3 runs 14 residues. The chain's CDR3 is CASTFGTGRGEQYF. The CDR3 nucleotides are TGTGCCAGCACCTTCGGGACAGGTCGGGGCGAGCAGTACTTC.

This clone was observed once. This chain uses TRBV18 with TRBJ2-4; 7 bases are a match to TRBD2. The CDR3 has 19 amino acids. Germline-derived CDR1 and CDR2 are KGHSH and LQKENI. The ends lost 4 bases at V and 1 base at J; junction bases unmatched: 16. The CDR3 DNA reads TGTGCCAGCTCACTCGAAAAAGTTGCGGGAGCCGCGGCCAAAAACATTCAGTACTTC. Translating it yields CASSLEKVAGAAAKNIQYF.

The chain carries TRBV27 and TRBJ1-2, with TRBD1 as a possible D gene (5 bases). The CDR3 contains 15 residues. Germline CDR1 is MNHEY and CDR2 is SMNVEV (reference sequence). Trimming stripped 5 bases from V and 4 bases from J, with 17 bases between. Here the CDR3 reads CASSPPGARAYGYTF. CDR3 DNA sequence: TGTGCCAGCAGTCCACCCGGGGCGCGGGCCTATGGCTACACCTTC.

The CDR3 loop reads CASSEFGFHEQYF. The CDR3 coding sequence is TGTGCCAGCAGTGAGTTTGGGTTCCACGAGCAGTACTTC. This rearrangement joins TRBV6-4 to TRBJ2-7; D not resolved. This CDR3 is 13 amino acids long. V dropped 3 bases and J dropped 5 bases, with 11 bases sitting between them. Per germline, CDR1 MRHNA and CDR2 SNTAGT.

Remarks on this clone: One end of the junction fails to match germline, which may point to a read error. The genes are TRBV13 and TRBJ1-3, with 7 positions matching TRBD1. Looked up from germline, CDR1 is PRHDT and CDR2 is FYEKMQ (reference sequence). The CDR3 is 21 amino acids. CDR3 in amino acids: CASSFLHGQEGRLLSGNTIYF. The CDR3 nucleotides are TGTGCTAGCAGCTTCCTTCACGGACAGGAGGGGAGACTCCTATCTGGAAACACCATATATTTT.